The 12 T cell receptor beta chains presented below share a single source sample, sequenced in a study of blood T cell repertoires in COVID-19 (dated by TCRdb to the early 2020s). Receptor amplification or capture employed the immunoSEQ multiplex PCR assay. TCRdb obtained this table from immuneACCESS and retained in-frame rearrangements with V and J assigned. These tables miss some clones; where compared with another copy, unresolved V genes account for less than half of the shortfall, and the remainder is unexplained. For this sample there are 200,000 to 250,000 clones; more than 80% appear just once. The ten largest make up 0.85% to 0.9% of the sample. The sequencing sample was made of PBMCs or T cells enriched from blood (not recorded which). Source of these receptors: a man in his forties or fifties who had been exposed to COVID-19.

The chain couples TRBV5-1 to TRBJ1-1; tentative D call: TRBD1 (5 bases). This CDR3 region has 16 residues. Trimming removed 1 base from V and 10 bases from J, with 23 bases in between. From germline, CDR1 is SGHRS and CDR2 YFSETQ. The DNA for the CDR3 is TGCGCCAGCAGCTTGTCATCTTTCGGGGGTGGACGGAGAGCTTTCTTT. It is translated as CASSLSSFGGGRRAFF.

The chain employs TRBV5-1 and TRBJ2-2, with TRBD2 matching over 7 bases. The junction had 3 bases not matched to a gene; V was cut back by 4 bases and J by 0 bases. The CDR3 has 15 amino acids. Germline assignment: CDR1 SGHRS and CDR2 YFSETQ. The CDR3 spells CASSTGLPNTGELFF. CDR3 DNA sequence: TGCGCCAGCAGCACGGGACTACCGAACACCGGGGAGCTGTTTTTT.

The chain links TRBV29-1 to TRBJ2-7; TRBD2 aligns across 7 bases. Germline CDR1 SQVTM, CDR2 ANQGSEA. The J segment lost 4 bases and the V segment lost 5 bases, leaving 8 bases of the junction unmatched. This CDR3 has 13 amino acids. CDR3 residues: CSVSTRRGYEQYF. CDR3 sequence (DNA): TGCAGCGTTTCGACAAGGCGGGGGTACGAGCAGTACTTC.

V and J are TRBV4-2 and TRBJ2-7; 11 bases are shared with TRBD2. Looked up from germline, CDR1 is LGHNA and CDR2 is YNFKEQ. V trimming: 1 base; J trimming: 0 bases; junction bases outside the gene matches: 5. The CDR3 is 17 amino acids. CDR3 nucleotide sequence: TGTGCCAGCAGCCAAGCCACTAGCGGGGGCCTCTCCTACGAGCAGTACTTC. It is translated as CASSQATSGGLSYEQYF.

The chain recombines TRBV19 with TRBJ1-5; D is unclear. The CDR3 runs 13 residues. Germline CDR1 is LNHDA and CDR2 is SQIVND (reference sequence). V gave up 3 bases and J gave up 7 bases, with 10 bases separating them. In nucleotides, the CDR3 is TGTGCCAGTAGTATCGGGGTCGGGCAGCCCCAGCATTTT. Its protein product is CASSIGVGQPQHF.

The CDR3 reads CASSLGVSGYNEQFF. DNA of the CDR3: TGCGCCAGCAGCTTGGGCGTGTCGGGTTACAATGAGCAGTTCTTC. The chain links TRBV5-1 to TRBJ2-1; no reliable D call. The CDR3 extends over 15 amino acids. Trimming removed 0 bases at V and 4 bases at J, with 11 bases between. Germline V gives CDR1 SGHRS, CDR2 YFSETQ. Full variable domain (outside the CDR3, taken from reference TRBV5-1 and TRBJ2-1): KAGVTQTPRYLIKTRGQQVTLSCSPISGHRSVSWYQQTPGQGLQFLFEYFSETQRNKGNFPGRFSGRQFSNSRSEMNVSTLELGDSALYLCASSLGVSGYNEQFFGPGTRLTVL.

The chain recombines TRBV5-4 with TRBJ1-1; 8 bases are a match to TRBD1. The CDR3 is 13 residues long. V lost 4 bases to trimming and J lost 4 bases; unmatched junction nucleotides: 3. Germline V gives CDR1 SGHNT, CDR2 YYREEE (reference sequence). As DNA, the CDR3 is TGTGCCAGCAGCGGGGGGACAGGCACTGAAGCTTTCTTT. This sequence encodes CASSGGTGTEAFF.

The chain has TRBV18 and TRBJ1-3; TRBD1 is a possible D gene (5 bases). CDR1 is KGHSH, CDR2 LQKENI, per germline. CDR3 length equals 19 residues. V shed 3 bases and J shed 11 bases, with 32 bases lying between them. CDR3 DNA sequence: TGTGCCAGCTCACCTAGGTTTACGCGTGCCGAGACAGAGCCCTTTTCCATATATTTT. Its protein product is CASSPRFTRAETEPFSIYF.

The chain couples TRBV18 to TRBJ2-4; TRBD1 agrees at 8 bases. The V segment lost 4 bases and the J segment 3 bases; nucleotides outside the gene matches: 14. Per the germline V gene, CDR1 is KGHSH and CDR2 is LQKENI. The CDR3 runs to 18 residues. The CDR3 DNA is TGTGCCAGCTCACGCCCAGACAGGGGTGTGTTCGTCAAAAACATTCAGTACTTC. It encodes CASSRPDRGVFVKNIQYF.

The chain links TRBV15 to TRBJ1-1; no firm D call. This CDR3 comprises 15 residues. Germline V gene lookup returns CDR1 LNHNV and CDR2 YYDKDF (reference sequence). Trimming took off 3 bases at V and 2 bases at J, with 13 bases between the two ends. The CDR3 loop is CATSSYRRLNTEAFF. CDR3 in DNA: TGTGCCACCAGCAGCTATCGAAGATTAAACACTGAAGCTTTCTTT.

Comments on this clone: Additional DNA sequences in this sample encode the identical CDR3. The chain links TRBV28 to TRBJ2-1; D is perhaps TRBD2 (5 bases). Trimming stripped 8 bases from V and 5 bases from J, with 7 bases between. CDR1 MDHEN and CDR2 SYDVKM come from the germline V gene. This CDR3 contains 11 residues. The CDR3 sequence is CASRLNNEQFF. DNA for the CDR3: TGTGCCAGCCGACTAAACAATGAGCAGTTCTTC.

The V call is TRBV18, the J call TRBJ1-1; 8 bases line up with TRBD1. Trimming at V came to 2 bases and at J to 7 bases, leaving 6 bases not matched to a gene. Germline V gene sequence: CDR1 KGHSH, CDR2 LQKENI. The CDR3 contains 14 residues. Here the CDR3 reads CASSPMAGGNEAFF. CDR3 bases: TGTGCCAGCTCACCAATGGCAGGGGGCAATGAAGCTTTCTTT.